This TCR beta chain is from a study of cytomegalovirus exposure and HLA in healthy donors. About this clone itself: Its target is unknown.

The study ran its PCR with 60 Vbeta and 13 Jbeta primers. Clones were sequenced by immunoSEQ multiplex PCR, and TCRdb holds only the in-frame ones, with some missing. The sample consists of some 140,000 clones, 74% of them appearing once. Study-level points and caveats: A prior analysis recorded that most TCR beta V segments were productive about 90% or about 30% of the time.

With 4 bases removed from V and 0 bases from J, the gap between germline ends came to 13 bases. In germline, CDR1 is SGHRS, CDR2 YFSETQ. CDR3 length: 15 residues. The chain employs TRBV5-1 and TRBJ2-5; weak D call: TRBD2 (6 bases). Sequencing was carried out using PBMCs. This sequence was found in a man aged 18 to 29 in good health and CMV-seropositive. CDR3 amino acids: CASSRGDSNQETQYF. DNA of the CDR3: TGCGCCAGCAGCCGAGGGGACTCCAACCAAGAGACCCAGTACTTC.